This T cell receptor beta chain was captured in a study of cytomegalovirus exposure and HLA in healthy donors. General study results and limits: Another analysis was done later, and it associated over 15,000 TCR beta sequences with HLA alleles at 0.05 false discovery rate. As immune exposure information, only CMV serostatus was available.

With respect to this clone: Its antigen is currently unknown.

V lost 3 bases to trimming and J lost 5 bases; unmatched junction nucleotides: 6. CDR1 is LNHDA and CDR2 is SQIVND in the germline V gene (reference sequence). The CDR3 has 15 amino acids. The PCR contained 60 Vbeta and 13 Jbeta primers. Assay: immunoSEQ multiplex PCR; the TCRdb copy retains only in-frame clones and omits some. The sample records around 90,000 clones, 60% to 65% being singletons. The chain is built from TRBV19 and TRBJ2-1; the match to TRBD2 covers 8 bases. Source material: PBMCs. The clonotype comes from a human donor in good health. The chain's CDR3 is CASSMSAGGNNEQFF. CDR3 in DNA: TGTGCCAGTAGTATGTCGGCGGGGGGAAACAATGAGCAGTTCTTC. Based on the CDR3 plus reference TRBV19 and TRBJ2-1, the full variable domain is DGGITQSPKYLFRKEGQNVTLSCEQNLNHDAMYWYRQDPGQGLRLIYYSQIVNDFQKGDIAEGYSVSREKKESFPLTVTSAQKNPTAFYLCASSMSAGGNNEQFFGPGTRLTVL.